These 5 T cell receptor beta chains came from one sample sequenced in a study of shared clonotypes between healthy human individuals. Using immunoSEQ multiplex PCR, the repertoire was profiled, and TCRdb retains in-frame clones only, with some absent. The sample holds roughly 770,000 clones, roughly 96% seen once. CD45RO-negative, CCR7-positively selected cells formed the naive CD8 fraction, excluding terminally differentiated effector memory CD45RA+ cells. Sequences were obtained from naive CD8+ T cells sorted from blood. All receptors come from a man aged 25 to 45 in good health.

The CDR3 nucleotides read TGTGCCAGCAGCCCAATAGATGGACTAGCGGGCCAAGAGACCCAGTACTTC. This codes for CASSPIDGLAGQETQYF. The rearrangement joins TRBV28 to TRBJ2-5; 11 nucleotides match TRBD2. The CDR3 is made up of 17 amino acids. CDR1 is MDHEN, CDR2 SYDVKM, per germline. After removal of 6 bases from V and 1 base from J, the junction contained 10 bases not matched to a gene.

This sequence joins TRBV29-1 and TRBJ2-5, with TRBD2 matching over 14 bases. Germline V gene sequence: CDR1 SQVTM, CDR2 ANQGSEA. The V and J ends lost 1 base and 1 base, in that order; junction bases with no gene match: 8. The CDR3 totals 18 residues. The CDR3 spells CSVEGRGTSGRRQETQYF. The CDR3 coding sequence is TGCAGCGTTGAAGGTCGCGGGACTAGCGGGAGACGCCAAGAGACCCAGTACTTC.

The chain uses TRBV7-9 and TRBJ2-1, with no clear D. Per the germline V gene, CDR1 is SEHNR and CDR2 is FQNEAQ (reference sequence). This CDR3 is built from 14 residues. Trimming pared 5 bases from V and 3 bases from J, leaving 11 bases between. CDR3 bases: TGTGCCAGCAGCCCGTCTGTAGGCTACAATGAGCAGTTCTTC. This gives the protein CASSPSVGYNEQFF.

DNA of the CDR3: TGTGCCAGCAGCCTAGATGACAGTGAAGCTTTCTTT. Translated: CASSLDDSEAFF. The V and J genes are TRBV7-9 and TRBJ1-1; a weak D match, TRBD1 (5 bases). V was trimmed by 5 bases and J by 7 bases, leaving 11 bases between them. The CDR3 runs 12 residues. Per the germline V gene, CDR1 is SEHNR and CDR2 is FQNEAQ (reference sequence).

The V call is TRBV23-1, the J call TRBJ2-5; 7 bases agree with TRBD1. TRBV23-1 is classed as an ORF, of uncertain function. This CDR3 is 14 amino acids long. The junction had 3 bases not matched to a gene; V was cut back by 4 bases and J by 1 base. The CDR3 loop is CASSLRQGQETQYF. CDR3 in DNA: TGCGCCAGCAGTCTTAGACAGGGCCAAGAGACCCAGTACTTC.